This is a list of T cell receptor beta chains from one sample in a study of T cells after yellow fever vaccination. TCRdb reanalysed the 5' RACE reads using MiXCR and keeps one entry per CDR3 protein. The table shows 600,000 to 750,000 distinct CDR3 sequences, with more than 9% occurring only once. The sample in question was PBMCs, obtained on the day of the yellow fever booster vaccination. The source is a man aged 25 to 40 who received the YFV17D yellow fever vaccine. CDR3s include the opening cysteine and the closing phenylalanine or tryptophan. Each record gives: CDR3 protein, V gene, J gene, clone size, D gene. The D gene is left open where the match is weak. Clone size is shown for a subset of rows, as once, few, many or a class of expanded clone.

CDR3 protein: CASSSNGQGSYNEQFF
V gene: TRBV7-2
J gene: TRBJ2-1
clone size: -
D gene: TRBD1

CDR3 protein: CASTLAGLDIQYF
V gene: TRBV6-2/TRBV6-3
J gene: TRBJ2-4
clone size: -
D gene: TRBD2

CDR3 protein: CASSLAPFTGTGGYNEQFF
V gene: TRBV7-6
J gene: TRBJ2-1
clone size: few
D gene: TRBD1

CDR3 protein: CASGISSTDTQYF
V gene: TRBV6-6
J gene: TRBJ2-3
clone size: many
D gene: -

CDR3 protein: CASSILTSGMYNEQFF
V gene: TRBV19
J gene: TRBJ2-1
clone size: few
D gene: TRBD2

CDR3 protein: CSACPGTRWETQYF
V gene: TRBV20-1
J gene: TRBJ2-5
clone size: few
D gene: TRBD2

CDR3 protein: CTATGRGYNEQFF
V gene: TRBV29-1
J gene: TRBJ2-1
clone size: -
D gene: -

CDR3 protein: CAISETRTSYNEQFF
V gene: TRBV10-3
J gene: TRBJ2-1
clone size: many
D gene: -

CDR3 protein: CASSDLKQGNTIYF
V gene: TRBV5-1
J gene: TRBJ1-3
clone size: -
D gene: -

CDR3 protein: CASSREAPGVAGGPPYEQYF
V gene: TRBV11-2
J gene: TRBJ2-7
clone size: many
D gene: TRBD2

CDR3 protein: CASSRQGNGPHEQYF
V gene: TRBV6-5
J gene: TRBJ2-7
clone size: -
D gene: -

CDR3 protein: CASSSSRRTGPSGTGELFF
V gene: TRBV27
J gene: TRBJ2-2
clone size: few
D gene: TRBD1

CDR3 protein: CASSHSYSNTGELFF
V gene: TRBV3-1
J gene: TRBJ2-2
clone size: few
D gene: -

CDR3 protein: CSASGTSGREQYF
V gene: TRBV20-1
J gene: TRBJ2-7
clone size: -
D gene: TRBD2

CDR3 protein: CASSWLVELNTEAFF
V gene: TRBV28
J gene: TRBJ1-1
clone size: -
D gene: -

CDR3 protein: CASRAGSGRDAETQYF
V gene: TRBV6-1
J gene: TRBJ2-5
clone size: few
D gene: TRBD2

CDR3 protein: CASIPRGRWETQYF
V gene: TRBV28
J gene: TRBJ2-5
clone size: -
D gene: TRBD1

CDR3 protein: CASSYSMAGGDTQYF
V gene: TRBV6-5
J gene: TRBJ2-3
clone size: few
D gene: TRBD2

CDR3 protein: CASSVAPGLAGGEQFF
V gene: TRBV9
J gene: TRBJ2-1
clone size: few
D gene: TRBD2

CDR3 protein: CATSDARRYNEQFF
V gene: TRBV24-1
J gene: TRBJ2-1
clone size: -
D gene: -

CDR3 protein: CAKASGYRQETQYF
V gene: TRBV6-7
J gene: TRBJ2-5
clone size: few
D gene: -

CDR3 protein: CSSSQVGGVAGDAQYF
V gene: TRBV14
J gene: TRBJ2-3
clone size: -
D gene: TRBD2